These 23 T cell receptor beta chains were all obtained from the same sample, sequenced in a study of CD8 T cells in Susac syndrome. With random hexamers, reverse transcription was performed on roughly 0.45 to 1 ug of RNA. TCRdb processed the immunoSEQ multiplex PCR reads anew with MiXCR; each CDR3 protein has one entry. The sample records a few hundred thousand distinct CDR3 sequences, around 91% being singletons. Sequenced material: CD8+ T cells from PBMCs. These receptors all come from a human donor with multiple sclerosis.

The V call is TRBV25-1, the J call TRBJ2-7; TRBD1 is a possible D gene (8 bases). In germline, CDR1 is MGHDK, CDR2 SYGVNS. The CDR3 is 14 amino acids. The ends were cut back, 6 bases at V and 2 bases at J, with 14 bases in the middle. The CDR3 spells CASRTGGGTYEQYF. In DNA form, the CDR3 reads TGTGCCAGCAGAACAGGGGGGGGGACCTACGAGCAGTACTTC.

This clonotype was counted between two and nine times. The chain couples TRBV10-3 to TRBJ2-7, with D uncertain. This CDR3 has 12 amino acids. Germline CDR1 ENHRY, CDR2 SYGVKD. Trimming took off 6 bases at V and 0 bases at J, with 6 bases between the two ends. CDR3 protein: CAISPDSYEQYF. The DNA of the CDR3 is TGTGCCATCAGCCCGGACTCCTACGAGCAGTACTTC.

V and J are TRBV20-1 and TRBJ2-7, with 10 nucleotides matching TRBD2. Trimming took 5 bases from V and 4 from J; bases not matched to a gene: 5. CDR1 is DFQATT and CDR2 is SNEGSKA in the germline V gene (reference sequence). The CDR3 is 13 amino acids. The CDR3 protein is CSAPGLADYEQYF. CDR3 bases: TGCAGTGCTCCCGGACTAGCGGATTACGAGCAGTACTTC.

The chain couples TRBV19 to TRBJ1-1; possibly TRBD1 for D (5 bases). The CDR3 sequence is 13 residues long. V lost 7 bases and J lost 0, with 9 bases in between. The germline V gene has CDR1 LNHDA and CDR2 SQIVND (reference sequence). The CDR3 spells CASMGGLNTEAFF. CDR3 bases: TGTGCCAGTATGGGGGGTTTGAACACTGAAGCTTTCTTT.

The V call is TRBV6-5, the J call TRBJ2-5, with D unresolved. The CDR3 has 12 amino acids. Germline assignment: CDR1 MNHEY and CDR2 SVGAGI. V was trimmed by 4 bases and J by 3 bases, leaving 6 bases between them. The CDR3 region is CASSSEEETQYF. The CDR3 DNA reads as TGTGCCAGCAGTTCCGAGGAAGAGACCCAGTACTTC.

CDR3 residues: CASSISTRGGVNEQYF. The CDR3, as DNA: TGTGCCAGTAGTATATCCACCCGAGGGGGTGTCAACGAGCAGTACTTC. This chain connects TRBV19 to TRBJ2-7; possible D gene TRBD1, 6 bases. Per germline, CDR1 LNHDA and CDR2 SQIVND (reference sequence). Trimming took 2 bases from V and 5 from J, leaving 19 bases between them. This CDR3 is 16 amino acids long.

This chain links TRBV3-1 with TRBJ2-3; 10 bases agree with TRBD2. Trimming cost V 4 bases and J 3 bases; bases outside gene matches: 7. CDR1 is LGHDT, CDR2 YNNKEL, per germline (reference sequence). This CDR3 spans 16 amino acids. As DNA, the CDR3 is TGTGCCAGCAGCCTCGGGACTAGCGTTTCTACAGATACGCAGTATTTT. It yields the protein CASSLGTSVSTDTQYF.

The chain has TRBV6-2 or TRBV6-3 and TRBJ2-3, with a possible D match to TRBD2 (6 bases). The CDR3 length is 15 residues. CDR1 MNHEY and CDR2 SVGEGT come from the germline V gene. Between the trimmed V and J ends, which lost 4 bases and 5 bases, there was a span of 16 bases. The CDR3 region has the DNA TGTGCCAGCAGTTGGGGCCGGACTATCGTAGATACGCAGTATTTT. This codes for CASSWGRTIVDTQYF.

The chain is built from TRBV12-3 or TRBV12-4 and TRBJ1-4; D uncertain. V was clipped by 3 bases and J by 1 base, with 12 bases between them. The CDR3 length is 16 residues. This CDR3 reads CASSFRGLETNEKLFF. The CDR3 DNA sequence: TGTGCCAGCAGTTTCCGGGGATTGGAAACTAATGAAAAACTGTTTTTT.

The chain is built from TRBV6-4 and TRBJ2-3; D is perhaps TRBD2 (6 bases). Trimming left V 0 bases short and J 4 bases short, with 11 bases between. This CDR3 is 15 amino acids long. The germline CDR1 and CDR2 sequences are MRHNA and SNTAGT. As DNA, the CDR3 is TGTGCCAGCAGTGACTCCGCGGGGAAAGCAGATACGCAGTATTTT. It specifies CASSDSAGKADTQYF.

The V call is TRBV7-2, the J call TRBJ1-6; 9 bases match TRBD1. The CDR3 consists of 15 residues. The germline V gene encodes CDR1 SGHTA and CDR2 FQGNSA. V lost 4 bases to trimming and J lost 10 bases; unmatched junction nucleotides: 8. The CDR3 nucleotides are TGTGCCAGCAGCTCCGGGACAGGGCTTGAGTCACCCCTCCACTTT. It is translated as CASSSGTGLESPLHF.

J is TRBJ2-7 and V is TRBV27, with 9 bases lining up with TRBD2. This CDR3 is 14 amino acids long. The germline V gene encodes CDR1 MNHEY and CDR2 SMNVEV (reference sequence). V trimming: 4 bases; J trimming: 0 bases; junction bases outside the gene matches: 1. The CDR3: CASSSGLASYEQYF. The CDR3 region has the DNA TGTGCCAGCAGTTCGGGACTAGCCTCCTACGAGCAGTACTTC.

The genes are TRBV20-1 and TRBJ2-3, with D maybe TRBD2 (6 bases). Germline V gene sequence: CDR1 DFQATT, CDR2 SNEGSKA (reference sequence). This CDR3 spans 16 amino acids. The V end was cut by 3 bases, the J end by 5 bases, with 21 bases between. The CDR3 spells CSASDPGKRARDTQYF. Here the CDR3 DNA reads TGCAGTGCTAGTGACCCGGGGAAGCGGGCGAGAGATACGCAGTATTTT.

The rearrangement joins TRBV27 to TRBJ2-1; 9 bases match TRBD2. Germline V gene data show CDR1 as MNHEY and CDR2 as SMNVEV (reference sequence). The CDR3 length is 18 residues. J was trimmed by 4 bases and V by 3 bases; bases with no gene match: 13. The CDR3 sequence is CASSFDLAGIRGYNEQFF. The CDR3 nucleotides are TGTGCCAGCAGTTTCGACCTAGCGGGAATTAGGGGTTACAATGAGCAGTTCTTC.

The CDR3 region is CATSPGVPASYNEQFF. CDR3 DNA sequence: TGTGCCACCAGCCCAGGGGTCCCCGCCTCCTACAATGAGCAGTTCTTC. This sequence joins TRBV15 and TRBJ2-1; the D gene is possibly TRBD1 (6 bases). The CDR3 is 16 amino acids. Germline-derived CDR1 and CDR2 are LNHNV and YYDKDF (reference sequence). V dropped 5 bases and J dropped 0 bases, with 14 bases sitting between them.

The CDR3 nucleotides are TGTGCCTGGAAGGGGGACAGGGGGGAGATCGAAAAACTGTTTTTT. Residues: CAWKGDRGEIEKLFF. This sequence joins TRBV30 and TRBJ1-4, with 11 bases lining up with TRBD1. The CDR3 covers 15 residues. Germline-derived CDR1 and CDR2 are GTSNPN and SVGIG (reference sequence). The J segment lost 8 bases and the V segment lost 4 bases, leaving 9 bases of the junction unmatched. The variable domain in full, completed from reference TRBV30 and TRBJ1-4, reads SQTIHQWPATLVQPVGSPLSLECTVEGTSNPNLYWYRQAAGRGLQLLFYSVGIGQISSEVPQNLSASRPQDRQFILSSKKLLLSDSGFYLCAWKGDRGEIEKLFFGSGTQLSVL.

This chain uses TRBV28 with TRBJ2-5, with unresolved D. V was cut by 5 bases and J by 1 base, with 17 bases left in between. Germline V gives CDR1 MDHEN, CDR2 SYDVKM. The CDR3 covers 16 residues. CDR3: CASSPRQAGLQETQYF. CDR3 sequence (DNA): TGTGCCAGCAGTCCCAGACAAGCAGGCCTCCAAGAGACCCAGTACTTC.

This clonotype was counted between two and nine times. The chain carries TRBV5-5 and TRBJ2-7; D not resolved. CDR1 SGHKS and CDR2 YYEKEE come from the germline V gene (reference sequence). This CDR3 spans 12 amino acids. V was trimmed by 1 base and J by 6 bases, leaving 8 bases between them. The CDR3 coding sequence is TGTGCCAGCAGCTTGTGGTCTGGCGAGCAGTACTTC. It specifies CASSLWSGEQYF.

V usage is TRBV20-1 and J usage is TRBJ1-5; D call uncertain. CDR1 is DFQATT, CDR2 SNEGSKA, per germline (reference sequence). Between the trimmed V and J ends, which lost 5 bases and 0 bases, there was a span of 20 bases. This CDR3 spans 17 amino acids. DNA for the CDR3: TGCAGTGCTCTTCTAGGTCCAGGCATCTATAGCAATCAGCCCCAGCATTTT. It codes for CSALLGPGIYSNQPQHF.

DNA for the CDR3: TGTGCCTGGAACAGGGGAGCTACTAACTCCTACGAGCAGTACTTC. Translating gives CAWNRGATNSYEQYF. This chain uses TRBV30 with TRBJ2-7, with 7 bases identical to TRBD1. This CDR3 spans 15 amino acids. From germline, CDR1 is GTSNPN and CDR2 SVGIG (reference sequence). The V segment lost 4 bases and the J segment 0 bases; nucleotides outside the gene matches: 9.

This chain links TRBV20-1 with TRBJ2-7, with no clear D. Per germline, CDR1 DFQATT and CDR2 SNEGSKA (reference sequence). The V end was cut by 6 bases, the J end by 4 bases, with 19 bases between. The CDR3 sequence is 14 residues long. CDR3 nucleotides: TGCAGTGCATGGGCACAGAGCCTAGGGTACGAGCAGTACTTC. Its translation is CSAWAQSLGYEQYF.

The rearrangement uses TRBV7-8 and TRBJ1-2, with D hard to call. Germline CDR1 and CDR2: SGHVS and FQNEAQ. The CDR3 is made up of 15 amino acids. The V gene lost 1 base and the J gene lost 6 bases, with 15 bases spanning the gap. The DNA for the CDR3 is TGTGCCAGCAGCTTAGAGAGTGTGGGAGTAGATGGCTACACCTTC. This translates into CASSLESVGVDGYTF. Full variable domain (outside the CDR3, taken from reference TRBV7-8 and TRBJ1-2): GAGVSQSPRYKVAKRGQDVALRCDPISGHVSLFWYQQALGQGPEFLTYFQNEAQLDKSGLPSDRFFAERPEGSVSTLKIQRTQQEDSAVYLCASSLESVGVDGYTFGSGTRLTVV.

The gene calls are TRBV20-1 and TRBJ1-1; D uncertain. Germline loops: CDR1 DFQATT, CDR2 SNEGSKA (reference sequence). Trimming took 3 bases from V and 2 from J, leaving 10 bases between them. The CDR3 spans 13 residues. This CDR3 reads CSARDYPNTEAFF. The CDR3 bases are TGCAGTGCTAGGGACTATCCAAACACTGAAGCTTTCTTT.